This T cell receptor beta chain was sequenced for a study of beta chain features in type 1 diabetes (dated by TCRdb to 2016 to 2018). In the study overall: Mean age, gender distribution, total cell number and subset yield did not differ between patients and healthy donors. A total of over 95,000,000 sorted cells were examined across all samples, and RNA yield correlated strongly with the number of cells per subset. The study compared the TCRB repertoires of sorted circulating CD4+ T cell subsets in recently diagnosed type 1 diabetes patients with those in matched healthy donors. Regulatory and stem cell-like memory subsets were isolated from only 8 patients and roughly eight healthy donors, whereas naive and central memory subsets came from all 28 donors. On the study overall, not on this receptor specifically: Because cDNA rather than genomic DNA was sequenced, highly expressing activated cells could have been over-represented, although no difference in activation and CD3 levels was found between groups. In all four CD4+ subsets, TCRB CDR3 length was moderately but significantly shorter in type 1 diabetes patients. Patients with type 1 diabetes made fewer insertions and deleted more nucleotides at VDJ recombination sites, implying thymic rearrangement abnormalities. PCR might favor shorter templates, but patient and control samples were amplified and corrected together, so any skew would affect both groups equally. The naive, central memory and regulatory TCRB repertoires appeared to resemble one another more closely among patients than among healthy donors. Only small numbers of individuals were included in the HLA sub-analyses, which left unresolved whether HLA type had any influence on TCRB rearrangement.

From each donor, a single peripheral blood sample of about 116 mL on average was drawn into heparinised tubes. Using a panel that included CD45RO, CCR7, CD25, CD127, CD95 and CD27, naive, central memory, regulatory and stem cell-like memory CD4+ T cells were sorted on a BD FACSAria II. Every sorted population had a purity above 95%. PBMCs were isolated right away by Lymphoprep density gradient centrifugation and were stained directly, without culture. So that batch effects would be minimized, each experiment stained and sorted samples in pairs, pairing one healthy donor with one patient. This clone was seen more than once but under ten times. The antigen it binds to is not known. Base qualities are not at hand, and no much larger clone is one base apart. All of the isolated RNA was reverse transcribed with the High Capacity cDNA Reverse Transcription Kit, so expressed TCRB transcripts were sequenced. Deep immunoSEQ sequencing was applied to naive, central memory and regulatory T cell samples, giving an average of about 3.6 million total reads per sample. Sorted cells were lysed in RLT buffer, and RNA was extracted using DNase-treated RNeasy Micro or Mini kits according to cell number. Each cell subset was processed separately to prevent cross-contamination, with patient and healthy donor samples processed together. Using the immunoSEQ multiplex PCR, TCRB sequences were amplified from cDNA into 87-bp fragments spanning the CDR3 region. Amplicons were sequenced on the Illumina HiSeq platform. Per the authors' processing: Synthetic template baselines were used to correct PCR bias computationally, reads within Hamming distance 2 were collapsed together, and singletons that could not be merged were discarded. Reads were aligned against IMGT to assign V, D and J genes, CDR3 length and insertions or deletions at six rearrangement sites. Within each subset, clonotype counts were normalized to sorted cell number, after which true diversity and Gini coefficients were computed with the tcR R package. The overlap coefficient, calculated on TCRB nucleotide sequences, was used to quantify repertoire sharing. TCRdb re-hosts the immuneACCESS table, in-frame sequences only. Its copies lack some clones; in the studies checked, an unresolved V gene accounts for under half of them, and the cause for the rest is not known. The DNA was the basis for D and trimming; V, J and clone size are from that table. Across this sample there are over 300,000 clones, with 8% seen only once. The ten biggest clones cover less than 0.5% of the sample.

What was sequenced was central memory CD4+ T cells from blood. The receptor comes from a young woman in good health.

The CDR3 protein: CASSQERTNTGELFF. The DNA sequence is TGTGCCAGCAGCCAAGAACGGACGAACACCGGGGAGCTGTTTTTT. In this chain, TRBV4-2 is recombined with TRBJ2-2; the D gene remains uncertain. From a lookup of the germline V gene, CDR1 and CDR2 are LGHNA and YNFKEQ. From cysteine to phenylalanine, the CDR3 is 15 amino acids long. The sequence is cut down to CDR3 DNA, 45 bases in frame from base 1. V sheds 0 bases and J sheds 0 bases, leaving 5 bases between their ends.